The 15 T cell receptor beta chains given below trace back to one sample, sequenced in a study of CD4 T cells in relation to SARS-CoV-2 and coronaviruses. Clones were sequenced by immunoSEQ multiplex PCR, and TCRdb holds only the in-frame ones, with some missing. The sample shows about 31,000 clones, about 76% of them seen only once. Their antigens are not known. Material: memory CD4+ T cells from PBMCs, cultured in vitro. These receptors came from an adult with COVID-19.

The CDR3 nucleotides read TGTGCCAGCAGCTTAACCAGGGATGAGCAGTTCTTC. Its protein product is CASSLTRDEQFF. This rearrangement joins TRBV7-3 to TRBJ2-1; tentatively, D is TRBD1 (5 bases). The germline V gene has CDR1 SGHTA and CDR2 FQGTGA. Trimming cost V 0 bases and J 8 bases, with 5 bases left between them. CDR3 length: 12 residues.

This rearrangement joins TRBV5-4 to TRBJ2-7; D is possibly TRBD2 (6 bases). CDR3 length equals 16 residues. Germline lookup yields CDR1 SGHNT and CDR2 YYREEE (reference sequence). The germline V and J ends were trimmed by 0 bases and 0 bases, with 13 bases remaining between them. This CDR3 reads CASSLAGAGSSYEQYF. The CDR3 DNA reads TGTGCCAGCAGCTTGGCTGGGGCGGGAAGCTCCTACGAGCAGTACTTC.

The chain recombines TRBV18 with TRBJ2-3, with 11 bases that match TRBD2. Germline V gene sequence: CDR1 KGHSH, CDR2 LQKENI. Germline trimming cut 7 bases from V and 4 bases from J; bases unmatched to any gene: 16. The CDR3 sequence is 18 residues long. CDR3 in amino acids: CASLPGTSGRGGADTQYF. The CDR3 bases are TGTGCCAGCTTACCCGGAACTAGCGGGAGAGGGGGTGCAGATACGCAGTATTTT.

The CDR3 DNA reads TGTGCCAGCAGCCAAGTGACTAGCGGGAGGAACACCGGGGAGCTGTTTTTT. This gives the protein CASSQVTSGRNTGELFF. V and J are TRBV4-2 and TRBJ2-2, with TRBD2 matching over 12 bases. Losses at the gene ends were 1 base for V and 1 base for J; bases not matched to a gene: 1. Germline V CDR1 and CDR2: LGHNA, YNFKEQ. This CDR3 is built from 17 residues.

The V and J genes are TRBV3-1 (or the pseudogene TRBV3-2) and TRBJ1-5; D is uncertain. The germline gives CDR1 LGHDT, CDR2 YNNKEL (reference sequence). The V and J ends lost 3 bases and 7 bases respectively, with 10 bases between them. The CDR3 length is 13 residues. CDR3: CASSQGLKQPQHF. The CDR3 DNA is TGTGCCAGCAGCCAGGGCTTAAAGCAGCCCCAGCATTTT.

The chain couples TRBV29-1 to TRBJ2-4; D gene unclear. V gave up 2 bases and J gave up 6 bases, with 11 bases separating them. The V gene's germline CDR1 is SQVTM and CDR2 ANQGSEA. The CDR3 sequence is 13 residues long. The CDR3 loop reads CSVETGYGNIQYF. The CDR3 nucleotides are TGCAGCGTTGAAACTGGGTATGGAAACATTCAGTACTTC. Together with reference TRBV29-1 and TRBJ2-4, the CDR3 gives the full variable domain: SAVISQKPSRDICQRGTSLTIQCQVDSQVTMMFWYRQQPGQSLTLIATANQGSEATYESGFVIDKFPISRPNLTFSTLTVSNMSPEDSSIYLCSVETGYGNIQYFGAGTRLSVL.

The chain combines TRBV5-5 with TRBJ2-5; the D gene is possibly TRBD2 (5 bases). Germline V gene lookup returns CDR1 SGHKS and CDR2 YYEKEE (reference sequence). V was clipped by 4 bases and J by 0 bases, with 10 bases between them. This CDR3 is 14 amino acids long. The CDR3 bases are TGTGCCAGCAGCAAACGGAGGTACCAAGAGACCCAGTACTTC. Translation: CASSKRRYQETQYF.

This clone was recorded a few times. CDR3 region: CASSQRAISGNTIYF. CDR3 bases: TGTGCCAGCAGCCAGCGGGCCATCTCTGGAAACACCATATATTTT. This sequence joins TRBV3-1 (or the pseudogene TRBV3-2) and TRBJ1-3; no reliable D call. Germline values: CDR1 LGHDT, CDR2 YNNKEL (reference sequence). The CDR3 has 15 amino acids. Trimming took 3 bases from V and 0 from J, leaving 9 bases between them.

CDR3 residues: CASSEGTRLNNEQFF. The CDR3 DNA reads as TGTGCCAGCAGCGAGGGGACTAGACTTAACAATGAGCAGTTCTTC. V and J are TRBV9 and TRBJ2-1, with 8 bases matching TRBD2. V lost 3 bases and J lost 5; bases outside the gene matches: 7. The CDR3 is made up of 15 amino acids. Germline CDR1 reads SGDLS; CDR2 reads YYNGEE.

The DNA for the CDR3 is TGTGCCAGCAGCTTGATTGGCAGGGTTACGGATACGCAGTATTTT. Its protein product is CASSLIGRVTDTQYF. The rearrangement joins TRBV5-6 to TRBJ2-3; possible D gene TRBD1, 5 bases. Germline CDR1 and CDR2: SGHDT and YYEEEE. V gave up 1 base and J gave up 6 bases, with 15 bases separating them. The CDR3 is 15 residues long.

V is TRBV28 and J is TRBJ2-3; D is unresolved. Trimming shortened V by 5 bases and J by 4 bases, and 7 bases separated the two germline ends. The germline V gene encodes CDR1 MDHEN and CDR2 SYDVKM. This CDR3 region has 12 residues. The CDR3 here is CASSALPDTQYF. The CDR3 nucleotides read TGTGCCAGCAGTGCCCTGCCAGATACGCAGTATTTT.

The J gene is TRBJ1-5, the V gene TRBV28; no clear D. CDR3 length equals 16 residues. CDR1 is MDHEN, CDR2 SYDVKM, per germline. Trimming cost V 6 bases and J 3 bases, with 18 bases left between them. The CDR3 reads CASSPGNTGYNQPQHF. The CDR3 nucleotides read TGTGCCAGCAGCCCCGGGAATACGGGGTACAATCAGCCCCAGCATTTT.

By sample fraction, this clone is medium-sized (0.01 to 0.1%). This CDR3 is CASSQGFGNTIYF. The CDR3 DNA is TGTGCCAGCAGCCAGGGTTTTGGAAACACCATATATTTT. The gene calls are TRBV6-5 and TRBJ1-3, with D perhaps matching TRBD1 (5 bases). The CDR3 runs 13 residues. Deletions cut 6 bases from V and 3 bases from J, with 9 bases between. Germline lookup yields CDR1 MNHEY and CDR2 SVGAGI.

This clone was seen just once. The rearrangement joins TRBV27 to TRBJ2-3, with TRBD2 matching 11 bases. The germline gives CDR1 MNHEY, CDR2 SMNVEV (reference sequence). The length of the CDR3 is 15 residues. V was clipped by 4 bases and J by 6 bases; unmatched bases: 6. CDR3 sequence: CASSSGLAARDTQYF. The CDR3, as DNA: TGTGCCAGCAGTTCGGGACTAGCGGCGAGGGATACGCAGTATTTT.

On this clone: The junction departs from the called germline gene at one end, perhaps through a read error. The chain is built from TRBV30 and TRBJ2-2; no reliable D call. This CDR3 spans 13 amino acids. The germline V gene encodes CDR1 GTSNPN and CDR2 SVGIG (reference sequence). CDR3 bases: TGTGCCTGGAGCCTATTTATGGCCGGAGAGCTGTTTTTT. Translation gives CAWSLFMAGELFF.